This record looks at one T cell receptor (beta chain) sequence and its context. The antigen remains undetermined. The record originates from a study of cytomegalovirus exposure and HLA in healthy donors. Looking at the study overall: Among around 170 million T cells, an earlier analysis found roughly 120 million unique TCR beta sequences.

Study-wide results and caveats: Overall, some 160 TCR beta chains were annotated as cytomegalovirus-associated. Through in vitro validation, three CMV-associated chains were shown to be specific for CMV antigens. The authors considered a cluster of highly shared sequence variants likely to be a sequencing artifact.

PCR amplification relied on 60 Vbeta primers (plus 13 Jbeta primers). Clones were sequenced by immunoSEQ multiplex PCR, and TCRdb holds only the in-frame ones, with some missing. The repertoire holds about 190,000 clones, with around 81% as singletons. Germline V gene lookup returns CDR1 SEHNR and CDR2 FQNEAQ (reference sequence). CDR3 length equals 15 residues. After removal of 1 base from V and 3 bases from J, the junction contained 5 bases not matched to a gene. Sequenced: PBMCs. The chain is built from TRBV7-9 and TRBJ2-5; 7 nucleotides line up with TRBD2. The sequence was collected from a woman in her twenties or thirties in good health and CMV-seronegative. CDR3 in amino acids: CASSLGRSGEETQYF. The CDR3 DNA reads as TGTGCCAGCAGCTTAGGTCGAAGCGGGGAAGAGACCCAGTACTTC.